The rows below give T cell receptor beta chains drawn from one sample of a study of T-cell reconstitution after alpha-beta-depleted transplantation in children. Each CDR3 protein gets one entry after TCRdb re-called the PCR reads with MiXCR. The data hold more than 200,000 distinct CDR3 sequences, with under 8.5% observed a single time. The sample was PBMCs, mostly from graft donor cells, taken 360 days after TCRalphabeta/CD19-depleted stem cell transplant. Receptors were obtained from a male patient under 10 years old who had a stem cell transplant for acute myeloid leukemia, so the T cells may come from the graft donor. Both conserved end residues are part of each CDR3. Fields, in order: CDR3 DNA, CDR3 protein, clone size, CDR3 length, D gene, V gene, J gene. The D gene is left open where the match is weak. Some rows mark clone size as missing; the rest say once, few, many or name a class of expanded clone.

cdr3_nt: TGTGCCAGCTCGGAGACTAGCGCTTACAATGAGCAGTTCTTC; cdr3_aa: CASSETSAYNEQFF; clone_size: few; cdr3_length: 14; d_call: TRBD2; v_call: TRBV6-2/TRBV6-3; j_call: TRBJ2-1
cdr3_nt: TGCGCCAGCAGCCTCGGACTAGCGGGTAAAGAGACCCAGTACTTC; cdr3_aa: CASSLGLAGKETQYF; clone_size: few; cdr3_length: 15; d_call: TRBD2; v_call: TRBV5-1; j_call: TRBJ2-5
cdr3_nt: TGTGCCAGGAACCCCTACGAGCAGTACTTC; cdr3_aa: CARNPYEQYF; clone_size: NA; cdr3_length: 10; d_call: NA; v_call: TRBV24-1; j_call: TRBJ2-7
cdr3_nt: TGTGCCAGCAGTTTCCTTTTCGGGACAGACCTCTACGAGCAGTACTTC; cdr3_aa: CASSFLFGTDLYEQYF; clone_size: many; cdr3_length: 16; d_call: TRBD1; v_call: TRBV12-3/TRBV12-4; j_call: TRBJ2-7
cdr3_nt: TGCGCCAGCAGCGTTAAGGGATTCAAAAACATTCAGTACTTC; cdr3_aa: CASSVKGFKNIQYF; clone_size: few; cdr3_length: 14; d_call: NA; v_call: TRBV5-1; j_call: TRBJ2-4
cdr3_nt: TGCGCCAGCAGCTCCCCTCGCGGGCTAGACACCGGGGAGCTGTTTTTT; cdr3_aa: CASSSPRGLDTGELFF; clone_size: few; cdr3_length: 16; d_call: NA; v_call: TRBV5-1; j_call: TRBJ2-2
cdr3_nt: TGTGCCATCACCGAAGGAAGGATCTCTGGAAACACCATATATTTT; cdr3_aa: CAITEGRISGNTIYF; clone_size: few; cdr3_length: 15; d_call: NA; v_call: TRBV10-3; j_call: TRBJ1-3
cdr3_nt: TGCAGCGTTACAGACTCTGGGGCCAACGTCCTGACTTTC; cdr3_aa: CSVTDSGANVLTF; clone_size: many; cdr3_length: 13; d_call: NA; v_call: TRBV29-1; j_call: TRBJ2-6
cdr3_nt: TGCGCCAGCAGGGTGACCGTCGGGGGGGACACTGAAGCTTTCTTT; cdr3_aa: CASRVTVGGDTEAFF; clone_size: NA; cdr3_length: 15; d_call: NA; v_call: TRBV5-1; j_call: TRBJ1-1
cdr3_nt: TGCAGTGCTAGAGATAGCGAGGGGACCGGGGAGCTGTTTTTT; cdr3_aa: CSARDSEGTGELFF; clone_size: many; cdr3_length: 14; d_call: NA; v_call: TRBV20-1; j_call: TRBJ2-2
cdr3_nt: TGCGCCAGCAGCCGGGCGAACCTCTTTCGCACAGATACGCAGTATTTT; cdr3_aa: CASSRANLFRTDTQYF; clone_size: NA; cdr3_length: 16; d_call: NA; v_call: TRBV5-1; j_call: TRBJ2-3
cdr3_nt: TGCAGTGTAGCGGGGGGCAACACCGGGGAGCTGTTTTTT; cdr3_aa: CSVAGGNTGELFF; clone_size: many; cdr3_length: 13; d_call: TRBD2; v_call: TRBV20-1; j_call: TRBJ2-2
cdr3_nt: TGTGCCAGCAGCATAAGATCCCAGGTATACAATGAGCAGTTCTTC; cdr3_aa: CASSIRSQVYNEQFF; clone_size: many; cdr3_length: 15; d_call: NA; v_call: TRBV21-1; j_call: TRBJ2-1
cdr3_nt: TGTGCCAGCAGCTTTAAGGTTCGGGACCATGAGCAGTTCTTC; cdr3_aa: CASSFKVRDHEQFF; clone_size: many; cdr3_length: 14; d_call: NA; v_call: TRBV5-5; j_call: TRBJ2-1
cdr3_nt: TGTGCCAGCAGCCGCGGGGTAGCGCTCTACAATGAGCAGTTCTTC; cdr3_aa: CASSRGVALYNEQFF; clone_size: many; cdr3_length: 15; d_call: NA; v_call: TRBV6-1; j_call: TRBJ2-1
cdr3_nt: TGCGCCAGCAGCGGGACAGGGTCAGATACGCAGTATTTT; cdr3_aa: CASSGTGSDTQYF; clone_size: NA; cdr3_length: 13; d_call: TRBD1; v_call: TRBV5-1; j_call: TRBJ2-3
cdr3_nt: TGTGCCAGCAGTCCTCAACTAGTGTCGGGGAGTGAGCAGTTCTTC; cdr3_aa: CASSPQLVSGSEQFF; clone_size: many; cdr3_length: 15; d_call: NA; v_call: TRBV11-2; j_call: TRBJ2-1
cdr3_nt: TGCGCCAGCGGCTCGAAACCCACAGATACGCAGTATTTT; cdr3_aa: CASGSKPTDTQYF; clone_size: many; cdr3_length: 13; d_call: NA; v_call: TRBV5-1; j_call: TRBJ2-3
cdr3_nt: TGTGCCAGCAATCCGGGACAGGGTAGCTCCTACAATGAGCAGTTCTTC; cdr3_aa: CASNPGQGSSYNEQFF; clone_size: many; cdr3_length: 16; d_call: TRBD1; v_call: TRBV2; j_call: TRBJ2-1
cdr3_nt: TGTGCCAGCAGCCTCGGGACTAGCGGGAGTACAGATACGCAGTATTTT; cdr3_aa: CASSLGTSGSTDTQYF; clone_size: many; cdr3_length: 16; d_call: TRBD2; v_call: TRBV7-3; j_call: TRBJ2-3
cdr3_nt: TGTGCCAGCAGCTCGGGGGGGGTAAAGCAGTATTTT; cdr3_aa: CASSSGGVKQYF; clone_size: few; cdr3_length: 12; d_call: TRBD2; v_call: TRBV7-3; j_call: TRBJ2-3
cdr3_nt: TGTGCCAGCAGCTTAGTGGGGGAAGTTTACAATGAGCAGTTCTTC; cdr3_aa: CASSLVGEVYNEQFF; clone_size: NA; cdr3_length: 15; d_call: NA; v_call: TRBV7-2; j_call: TRBJ2-1
cdr3_nt: TGCGCCAGCAGCTTTGGCCACAGGAGGCACTACTATGGCTACACCTTC; cdr3_aa: CASSFGHRRHYYGYTF; clone_size: few; cdr3_length: 16; d_call: NA; v_call: TRBV5-1; j_call: TRBJ1-2
cdr3_nt: TGTGCCAGCAGACTGGGACAGGGTAGCAATCAGCCCCAGCATTTT; cdr3_aa: CASRLGQGSNQPQHF; clone_size: few; cdr3_length: 15; d_call: TRBD1; v_call: TRBV6-5; j_call: TRBJ1-5
cdr3_nt: TGCGCCAGCAGCTTGGAGGGACAGGCAGATACGCAGTATTTT; cdr3_aa: CASSLEGQADTQYF; clone_size: few; cdr3_length: 14; d_call: TRBD1; v_call: TRBV5-1; j_call: TRBJ2-3
cdr3_nt: TGTGCCAGCAGTTATAGCGGGACAGGGTGGAATGAGCAGTTCTTC; cdr3_aa: CASSYSGTGWNEQFF; clone_size: many; cdr3_length: 15; d_call: TRBD1; v_call: TRBV6-9; j_call: TRBJ2-1
cdr3_nt: TGCGCCAGCAGCGCCGCGGGGTACAATGAGCAGTTCTTC; cdr3_aa: CASSAAGYNEQFF; clone_size: many; cdr3_length: 13; d_call: NA; v_call: TRBV5-1; j_call: TRBJ2-1
cdr3_nt: TGTGCCAGCAGCCCCGTGGGTAGCGGGGGGGTCCAAGAGACCCAGTACTTC; cdr3_aa: CASSPVGSGGVQETQYF; clone_size: few; cdr3_length: 17; d_call: TRBD2; v_call: TRBV7-9; j_call: TRBJ2-5
cdr3_nt: TGCAGCGTTGTCCCAGGGGGACGTACCTACGAGCAGTACTTC; cdr3_aa: CSVVPGGRTYEQYF; clone_size: many; cdr3_length: 14; d_call: TRBD1; v_call: TRBV29-1; j_call: TRBJ2-7
cdr3_nt: TGCAGCGCCGTCCGGGCCCGACGTGCAGATACGCAGTATTTT; cdr3_aa: CSAVRARRADTQYF; clone_size: many; cdr3_length: 14; d_call: NA; v_call: TRBV29-1; j_call: TRBJ2-3
cdr3_nt: TGTGCCAGCAGTGCAACGTGGGAAGGGGATACCGGGGAGCTGTTTTTT; cdr3_aa: CASSATWEGDTGELFF; clone_size: few; cdr3_length: 16; d_call: NA; v_call: TRBV6-4; j_call: TRBJ2-2
cdr3_nt: TGTGCCAGCAGTTTCAATGAGCAGTTCTTC; cdr3_aa: CASSFNEQFF; clone_size: many; cdr3_length: 10; d_call: NA; v_call: TRBV12-3/TRBV12-4; j_call: TRBJ2-1
cdr3_nt: TGTGCCAGCAGATACAACAGGGTTGGGGAGCTGTTTTTT; cdr3_aa: CASRYNRVGELFF; clone_size: few; cdr3_length: 13; d_call: NA; v_call: TRBV27; j_call: TRBJ2-2
cdr3_nt: TGTGCCAGCCCAACAAGGGGATCGGGGGAAAAACTGTTTTTT; cdr3_aa: CASPTRGSGEKLFF; clone_size: NA; cdr3_length: 14; d_call: NA; v_call: TRBV5-6; j_call: TRBJ1-4
cdr3_nt: TGCGCCAGCAGTCCAGGGGAAGGCAATCAGCCCCAGCATTTT; cdr3_aa: CASSPGEGNQPQHF; clone_size: many; cdr3_length: 14; d_call: NA; v_call: TRBV5-1; j_call: TRBJ1-5
cdr3_nt: TGCAGCGTTGAATTGGAGAATGAGCAGTTCTTC; cdr3_aa: CSVELENEQFF; clone_size: many; cdr3_length: 11; d_call: NA; v_call: TRBV29-1; j_call: TRBJ2-1
cdr3_nt: TGTGCCACCAGTGAACCGGGACAGGGAACAGATACGCAGTATTTT; cdr3_aa: CATSEPGQGTDTQYF; clone_size: many; cdr3_length: 15; d_call: TRBD1; v_call: TRBV24-1; j_call: TRBJ2-3
cdr3_nt: TGCAGTGCTGTGACAGCCCGGTCTGTCTATGGCTACACCTTC; cdr3_aa: CSAVTARSVYGYTF; clone_size: many; cdr3_length: 14; d_call: NA; v_call: TRBV20-1; j_call: TRBJ1-2
cdr3_nt: TGTGCCAGCAGTTTTTTCTCCCAAGAGACCCAGTACTTC; cdr3_aa: CASSFFSQETQYF; clone_size: many; cdr3_length: 13; d_call: NA; v_call: TRBV12-3/TRBV12-4; j_call: TRBJ2-5
cdr3_nt: TGCGCCAGCAGCTTCCCCGAGAGGGGCTACCAAGAGACCCAGTACTTC; cdr3_aa: CASSFPERGYQETQYF; clone_size: few; cdr3_length: 16; d_call: NA; v_call: TRBV5-1; j_call: TRBJ2-5
cdr3_nt: TGTGCCAGCAGCTTAGTTGACCATAGGGAGACCCAGTACTTC; cdr3_aa: CASSLVDHRETQYF; clone_size: many; cdr3_length: 14; d_call: NA; v_call: TRBV7-2; j_call: TRBJ2-5
cdr3_nt: TGTGCCAGGGGACCAGGGCTACTCGGCAACGAGCAGTACTTC; cdr3_aa: CARGPGLLGNEQYF; clone_size: once; cdr3_length: 14; d_call: NA; v_call: TRBV4-2; j_call: TRBJ2-7
cdr3_nt: TGTGCCAGCAGACGAGGGCTTCCTAACACAGATACGCAGTATTTT; cdr3_aa: CASRRGLPNTDTQYF; clone_size: NA; cdr3_length: 15; d_call: NA; v_call: TRBV19; j_call: TRBJ2-3
cdr3_nt: TGTGCCAGCAATAACAGGGGCGCCTACAATGAGCAGTTCTTC; cdr3_aa: CASNNRGAYNEQFF; clone_size: few; cdr3_length: 14; d_call: TRBD1; v_call: TRBV12-3/TRBV12-4; j_call: TRBJ2-1
cdr3_nt: TGTGCCACCAGTGATCTATACACCGGGGAGCTGTTTTTT; cdr3_aa: CATSDLYTGELFF; clone_size: many; cdr3_length: 13; d_call: NA; v_call: TRBV24-1; j_call: TRBJ2-2
cdr3_nt: TGCGCCAGCAGCCAAGATCAAGATAGCATTGAGGTCGGAGATACGCAGTATTTT; cdr3_aa: CASSQDQDSIEVGDTQYF; clone_size: few; cdr3_length: 18; d_call: NA; v_call: TRBV4-3; j_call: TRBJ2-3
cdr3_nt: TGTGCCAGCAGCTTCCGGGACAGCTCCTACAATGAGCAGTTCTTC; cdr3_aa: CASSFRDSSYNEQFF; clone_size: many; cdr3_length: 15; d_call: TRBD1; v_call: TRBV7-6; j_call: TRBJ2-1
cdr3_nt: TGCGCCAGCAGCATCGGACAGGGGCTGCCGAACACCGGGGAGCTGTTTTTT; cdr3_aa: CASSIGQGLPNTGELFF; clone_size: many; cdr3_length: 17; d_call: TRBD1; v_call: TRBV5-1; j_call: TRBJ2-2
cdr3_nt: TGTGCCAGCAGTACACAGGGGCAAATGGAGACCCAGTACTTC; cdr3_aa: CASSTQGQMETQYF; clone_size: many; cdr3_length: 14; d_call: TRBD1; v_call: TRBV12-3/TRBV12-4; j_call: TRBJ2-5
cdr3_nt: TGCAGCGTTGAGACGGACAGGGCCTACAATGAGCAGTTCTTC; cdr3_aa: CSVETDRAYNEQFF; clone_size: NA; cdr3_length: 14; d_call: TRBD1; v_call: TRBV29-1; j_call: TRBJ2-1
cdr3_nt: TGTGCCAGCTCGGGCAGGGGCACAGATACGCAGTATTTT; cdr3_aa: CASSGRGTDTQYF; clone_size: many; cdr3_length: 13; d_call: NA; v_call: TRBV11-2; j_call: TRBJ2-3
cdr3_nt: TGTGCCAGCAGCACAACTAGCGGGAGGGTTGGGGAGCAGTTCTTC; cdr3_aa: CASSTTSGRVGEQFF; clone_size: many; cdr3_length: 15; d_call: TRBD2; v_call: TRBV4-2; j_call: TRBJ2-1
cdr3_nt: TGTGCCAGCAGCCCCGACAGGGGAGGATGGAATAATTCACCCCTCCACTTT; cdr3_aa: CASSPDRGGWNNSPLHF; clone_size: NA; cdr3_length: 17; d_call: TRBD1; v_call: TRBV7-8; j_call: TRBJ1-6
cdr3_nt: TGTGCCAGCAGACCCCGGACTAGCGGGGCCTTCACAGATACGCAGTATTTT; cdr3_aa: CASRPRTSGAFTDTQYF; clone_size: few; cdr3_length: 17; d_call: TRBD2; v_call: TRBV6-2/TRBV6-3; j_call: TRBJ2-3
cdr3_nt: TGTGCCAGCAGCGCAGACAGGAGCTTCTCTGGAAACACCATATATTTT; cdr3_aa: CASSADRSFSGNTIYF; clone_size: few; cdr3_length: 16; d_call: NA; v_call: TRBV12-3/TRBV12-4; j_call: TRBJ1-3
cdr3_nt: TGCGCCAGCAGCTCCTCGACGACAGGGTGGAACTATGGCTACACCTTC; cdr3_aa: CASSSSTTGWNYGYTF; clone_size: few; cdr3_length: 16; d_call: TRBD1; v_call: TRBV5-1; j_call: TRBJ1-2